A selection of T cell receptor beta chains follows, all from one sample in a study of radiotherapy plus CTLA-4 blockade in lung cancer. Measured with immunoSEQ multiplex PCR; TCRdb has only the in-frame clones, and not every one. The sample lists over 80,000 clones, 70% to 90% occurring once. The sequences come from peripheral blood, collected from a patient treated with radiotherapy plus ipilimumab. These receptors came from a human donor with non-small cell lung cancer that progressed on radiotherapy plus ipilimumab. CDR3s include the opening cysteine and the closing phenylalanine or tryptophan. The D gene is left open where the match is weak. Not all rows give a size; the values are once, few, many and, for expanded clones, a class.

clone_size j_call d_call v_call cdr3_aa cdr3_nt
. TRBJ1-5 . TRBV10-3 CAISDRETSNQPQHF TGTGCCATCAGTGACAGGGAAACAAGCAATCAGCCCCAGCATTTT
. TRBJ2-7 . TRBV25-1 CASSEWDTISYEQYF TGTGCCAGCAGTGAGTGGGACACGATTTCCTACGAGCAGTACTTC
. TRBJ2-7 TRBD1 TRBV7-2 CASSLQGAREQYF TGTGCCAGCAGCTTACAGGGGGCGCGTGAGCAGTACTTC
. TRBJ1-3 TRBD1 TRBV4-2 CASSQAGTGAGNTIYF TGTGCCAGCAGCCAAGCCGGGACAGGGGCAGGAAACACCATATATTTT
. TRBJ2-1 TRBD1 TRBV4-3 CASSPQGALSYNEQFF TGCGCCAGCAGCCCCCAGGGGGCCCTCTCCTACAATGAGCAGTTCTTC
once TRBJ2-1 TRBD2 TRBV23-1 CASSQSLGPSGGNEQFF TGCGCCAGCAGTCAATCGCTTGGGCCTAGCGGGGGGAATGAGCAGTTCTTC
. TRBJ2-2 . TRBV7-9 CASSLRTIIGELFF TGTGCCAGCAGCTTAAGGACAATTATCGGGGAGCTGTTTTTT
. TRBJ2-1 TRBD2 TRBV6-1 CASSATSGTTAEQFF TGTGCCAGCAGTGCAACTAGCGGGACTACGGCTGAGCAGTTCTTC
. TRBJ2-1 . TRBV11-3 CASSFRRGEGEQFF TGTGCCAGCAGCTTTAGGAGGGGGGAGGGTGAGCAGTTCTTC
. TRBJ2-6 . TRBV5-3 CARSFYPCPPGANVLTF TGTGCCAGAAGCTTCTACCCCTGCCCCCCTGGGGCCAACGTCCTGACTTTC
. TRBJ2-1 . TRBV2 CASRGGSSYNEQFF TGTGCCAGCAGGGGGGGCAGCTCCTACAATGAGCAGTTCTTC
. TRBJ2-1 TRBD1 TRBV18 CASSQPGQVGNEQFF TGTGCCAGCTCACAACCGGGACAGGTTGGGAATGAGCAGTTCTTC
. TRBJ1-1 . TRBV7-9 CASSSRDPGDEAFF TGTGCCAGCAGCAGCCGGGACCCGGGCGATGAAGCTTTCTTT
. TRBJ2-1 TRBD1 TRBV5-1 CVQQQTGKERYNEQFF TGCGTCCAGCAGCAGACAGGGAAAGAGAGGTACAATGAGCAGTTCTTC
. TRBJ2-5 . TRBV2 CTSQVFGETQYF TGCACCTCTCAGGTTTTTGGGGAGACCCAGTACTTC
. TRBJ2-7 TRBD1 TRBV27 CASSLSGDRGPEQYF TGTGCCAGCAGTTTATCGGGGGACAGGGGGCCCGAGCAGTACTTC
. TRBJ2-1 TRBD2 TRBV11-3 CASSSLAGGFEQFF TGTGCCAGCAGCTCCTTAGCGGGAGGGTTTGAGCAGTTCTTC
. TRBJ2-1 TRBD1 TRBV7-9 CASISGTGIREQFF TGTGCCAGCATTTCCGGGACAGGGATCAGGGAGCAGTTCTTC
few TRBJ2-3 . TRBV5-1 CASSLATVGPGKTNTQYF TGCGCCAGCAGCTTGGCCACGGTTGGCCCGGGGAAGACAAATACGCAGTATTTT
. TRBJ1-1 . TRBV7-9 CASSLGQQREAFF TGTGCCAGCAGCTTAGGTCAGCAGAGAGAAGCTTTCTTT
. TRBJ2-5 TRBD1 TRBV5-1 CASSLGQGTQETQYF TGCGCCAGCAGCCTAGGACAGGGGACTCAAGAGACCCAGTACTTC
. TRBJ1-1 . TRBV7-2 CASSLVQGGGAEAFF TGTGCCAGCAGCTTAGTCCAGGGCGGCGGGGCTGAAGCTTTCTTT
. TRBJ1-5 . TRBV4-1 CASSQEQRGSNQPQHF TGCGCCAGCAGCCAAGAACAGAGAGGGAGCAATCAGCCCCAGCATTTT
once TRBJ2-2 TRBD2 TRBV9 CASSPGLAGGGTGELFF TGTGCCAGCAGCCCGGGACTAGCGGGAGGAGGTACCGGGGAGCTGTTTTTT
. TRBJ2-7 . TRBV10-3 CAISGQASYEQYF TGTGCCATCAGTGGACAGGCCTCCTACGAGCAGTACTTC
. TRBJ2-1 . TRBV13 CASSFSLSRETSYNEQFF TGTGCCAGCAGCTTCTCTCTGTCGAGGGAAACTTCCTACAATGAGCAGTTCTTC
. TRBJ2-1 TRBD2 TRBV7-7 CASSLGTSGAPFF TGTGCTAGCAGCTTAGGGACTAGCGGGGCCCCGTTCTTC
. TRBJ2-1 TRBD2 TRBV9 CASSSGGSTYNEQFF TGTGCCAGCAGCTCCGGGGGGTCGACCTACAATGAGCAGTTCTTC
. TRBJ2-3 . TRBV5-1 CASTPGRGEHTDTQYF TGCGCCAGCACCCCAGGTCGGGGAGAGCACACAGATACGCAGTATTTT
. TRBJ1-5 . TRBV2 CASNNGGINQPQHF TGTGCCAGCAATAATGGAGGGATTAATCAGCCCCAGCATTTT
few TRBJ1-2 . TRBV28 CATQPRLYGYTF TGTGCCACTCAACCCCGGCTCTATGGCTACACCTTC
. TRBJ2-5 TRBD2 TRBV7-2 CASSPRTSGAWETQYF TGTGCCAGCAGCCCGCGGACTAGCGGGGCCTGGGAGACCCAGTACTTC
. TRBJ2-7 . TRBV28 CASTLGGYEQYF TGTGCCAGCACCCTAGGTGGCTACGAGCAGTACTTC
. TRBJ1-5 TRBD1 TRBV18 CASSPGTVNQPQHF TGTGCCAGCTCACCCGGGACAGTAAATCAGCCCCAGCATTTT
. TRBJ1-1 . TRBV5-1 CASSLNPENTEAFF TGCGCCAGCAGCTTGAATCCAGAGAACACTGAAGCTTTCTTT
. TRBJ1-4 TRBD1 TRBV4-2 CASSQLPGTGVGEKLFF TGTGCCAGCAGCCAGCTCCCCGGGACAGGGGTGGGGGAAAAACTGTTTTTT
. TRBJ2-2 . TRBV4-1 CASSQHETFGELFF TGCGCCAGCAGCCAACACGAGACCTTCGGGGAGCTATTTTTT
few TRBJ2-3 . TRBV2 CASSVRPRADTQYF TGTGCCAGCAGTGTCCGGCCCAGGGCAGATACGCAGTATTTT
. TRBJ2-7 . TRBV27 CASSLRRSYEQYF TGTGCCAGCAGTTTACGAAGGTCCTACGAGCAGTACTTC
. TRBJ1-5 . TRBV7-2 CASSPLGDQPQHF TGTGCCAGCAGCCCTTTGGGGGATCAGCCCCAGCATTTT
. TRBJ1-5 . TRBV27 CASSPGEYLYQPQHF TGTGCCAGCAGTCCTGGGGAGTACCTTTATCAGCCCCAGCATTTT
. TRBJ1-3 . TRBV7-2 CASSVPHSVSGNTIYF TGTGCCAGCAGCGTACCGCACTCCGTCTCTGGAAACACCATATATTTT
once TRBJ1-2 . TRBV5-1 CASSQDLGPYGYTF TGCGCCAGCAGCCAAGATCTGGGTCCTTATGGCTACACCTTC
once TRBJ2-5 TRBD1 TRBV6-1 CASSEAGQGAKETQYF TGTGCCAGCAGTGAAGCTGGACAGGGGGCAAAAGAGACCCAGTACTTC
. TRBJ1-2 . TRBV21-1 CASSIIGQGARHGYTF TGTGCCAGCAGCATAATTGGACAGGGGGCTCGTCATGGCTACACCTTC
few TRBJ2-1 . TRBV7-3 CASSLIVSGGEQFF TGTGCCAGCAGCTTAATCGTATCGGGCGGTGAGCAGTTCTTC
. TRBJ2-1 . TRBV20-1 CSASIYNEQFF TGCAGTGCTTCAATCTACAATGAGCAGTTCTTC
. TRBJ1-6 . TRBV6-5 CASGPYNSPLHF TGTGCCAGCGGCCCCTATAATTCACCCCTCCACTTT
. TRBJ1-2 . TRBV5-1 CASSLEADYGYTF TGCGCCAGCAGCTTGGAGGCCGACTATGGCTACACCTTC